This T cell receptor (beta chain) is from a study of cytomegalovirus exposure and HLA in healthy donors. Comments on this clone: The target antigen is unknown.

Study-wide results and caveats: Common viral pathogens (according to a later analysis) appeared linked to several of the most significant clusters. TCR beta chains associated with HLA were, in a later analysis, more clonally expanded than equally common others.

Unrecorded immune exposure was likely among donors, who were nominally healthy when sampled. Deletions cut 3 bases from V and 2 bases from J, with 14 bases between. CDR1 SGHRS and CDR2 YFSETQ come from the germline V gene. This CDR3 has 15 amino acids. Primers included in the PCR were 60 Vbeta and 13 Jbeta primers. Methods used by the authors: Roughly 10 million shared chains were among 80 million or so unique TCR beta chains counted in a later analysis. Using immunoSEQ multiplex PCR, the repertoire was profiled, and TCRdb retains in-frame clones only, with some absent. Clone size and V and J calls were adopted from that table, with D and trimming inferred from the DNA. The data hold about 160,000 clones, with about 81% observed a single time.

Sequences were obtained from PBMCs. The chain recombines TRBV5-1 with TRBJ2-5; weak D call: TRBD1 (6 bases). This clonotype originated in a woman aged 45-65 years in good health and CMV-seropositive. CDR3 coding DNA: TGCGCCAGCAGCTCTACAGGGTCGGGTCAAGAGACCCAGTACTTC. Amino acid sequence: CASSSTGSGQETQYF.